This TCR beta chain was recovered during a study of CD8 T cells in ankylosing spondylitis. The table lists this clonotype with many counts. MiXCR was run by TCRdb on the 5' RACE reads, yielding one entry per CDR3 protein. This sample carries 200,000 to 300,000 distinct CDR3 sequences, around 9.1% of them seen once, and the ten largest clones take under 7.5%. Trimming cost V 2 bases and J 4 bases, with 13 bases left between them. Germline V CDR1 and CDR2: SGHTA, FQGNSA. The CDR3 covers 15 residues. This rearrangement joins TRBV7-2 to TRBJ2-3, with D unresolved. Sequenced material: blood, either unsorted or a sorted T cell fraction (not recorded which). This TCR was sampled from a male donor with ankylosing spondylitis or in good health (not recorded which). The CDR3 DNA sequence: TGTGCCAGCAGCTTAAGTTGGATCCGCTCAGATACGCAGTATTTT. Its translation: CASSLSWIRSDTQYF.